These 30 T cell receptor beta chains were sequenced from one sample in a study of shared T cell receptors in the human thymus. Here immunoSEQ multiplex PCR was the method, and the copy in TCRdb shows in-frame clones only, minus some. The table has 540,000 or so clones, 75% to 80% seen once. These sequences were also reported in another study, on human thymus T cells.

The sample comprised thymocytes. The receptors originated from a boy less than two years old with a congenital heart defect.

This clone showed up just a few times. V usage is TRBV4-1 and J usage is TRBJ2-7; a possible D gene is TRBD2 (5 bases). V was clipped by 5 bases and J by 0 bases, with 17 bases between them. Germline V lookup: CDR1 MGHRA, CDR2 YSYEKL. The CDR3 runs to 16 residues. Here the CDR3 reads CASSASPGESSYEQYF. The CDR3 nucleotides are TGCGCCAGCAGCGCAAGTCCCGGGGAGAGCTCCTACGAGCAGTACTTC.

This clone appeared once. The gene calls are TRBV25-1 and TRBJ2-5; 11 nucleotides match TRBD2. V gave up 2 bases and J gave up 4 bases; unmatched junction bases: 12. This CDR3 is 18 amino acids long. Germline loops: CDR1 MGHDK, CDR2 SYGVNS. As DNA, the CDR3 is TGTGCCAGCAGTGAAGCGGCCCCGGGGCTAGCGGGAGGAGAGACCCAGTACTTC. It is translated as CASSEAAPGLAGGETQYF.

The chain links TRBV27 to TRBJ1-2, with D possibly TRBD1 on 5 matching bases. Looked up from germline, CDR1 is MNHEY and CDR2 is SMNVEV (reference sequence). The germline V and J ends were trimmed by 10 bases and 3 bases, with 15 bases remaining between them. This CDR3 contains 13 residues. The DNA for the CDR3 is TGTGCCACCGCGGGGGACGGGGACTATGGCTACACCTTC. Encoded protein: CATAGDGDYGYTF.

The chain has TRBV4-2 and TRBJ2-5; D ambiguous. V was pared by 4 bases and J by 3 bases, with 15 bases between. Germline lookup yields CDR1 LGHNA and CDR2 YNFKEQ. CDR3 size: 15 residues. The CDR3: CASSPLSGSEETQYF. The CDR3 DNA reads TGTGCCAGCAGCCCTCTGTCAGGTTCGGAAGAGACCCAGTACTTC.

This clone was counted between two and nine times. The chain couples TRBV7-9 to TRBJ1-2; D perhaps matches TRBD1 (6 bases). The CDR3 spans 17 residues. V was cut by 2 bases and J by 2 bases, with 18 bases left in between. Per germline, CDR1 SEHNR and CDR2 FQNEAQ (reference sequence). This CDR3 is CASSLFSLDRNNYGYTF. CDR3 coding DNA: TGTGCCAGCAGCTTATTCAGCCTTGACAGGAACAACTATGGCTACACCTTC.

The chain uses TRBV4-1 and TRBJ2-1, with 7 bases that match TRBD1. CDR1 and CDR2 from the germline V gene are MGHRA and YSYEKL. The CDR3 runs 12 residues. J lost 5 bases, V lost 8 bases, and 3 bases had no gene match. DNA of the CDR3: TGCGCCAGCCGAGACAGGGACAATGAGCAGTTCTTC. Translated, it gives CASRDRDNEQFF.

V usage is TRBV4-3 and J usage is TRBJ2-7, with 7 bases aligning to TRBD2. The ends lost 4 bases at V and 6 bases at J; junction bases unmatched: 12. Germline V gives CDR1 LGHNA, CDR2 YSLEER. This CDR3 is 15 amino acids long. This CDR3 reads CASSRRLAGICEQYF. The CDR3 nucleotides are TGCGCCAGCAGCCGTCGACTAGCAGGGATATGCGAGCAGTACTTC.

A few counts support this clone. V is TRBV27 and J is TRBJ2-7; weak D call: TRBD1 (6 bases). The length of the CDR3 is 15 residues. Per germline, CDR1 MNHEY and CDR2 SMNVEV (reference sequence). V lost 6 bases to trimming and J lost 4 bases, with 19 bases between them. The CDR3 DNA sequence: TGTGCCAGCAGCAAGGGGGACACAGGGCGGTACGAGCAGTACTTC. It yields the protein CASSKGDTGRYEQYF.

The count of this clone is one. J is TRBJ2-3 and V is TRBV15, with 8 bases identical to TRBD1. Trimming at V came to 2 bases and at J to 9 bases, leaving 16 bases not matched to a gene. Germline CDR1 LNHNV, CDR2 YYDKDF (reference sequence). The length of the CDR3 is 17 residues. Written as DNA, the CDR3 is TGTGCCACCAGCAGACAGGACAGGGAACGACCCAGGCGAACGCAGTATTTT. Amino acid sequence: CATSRQDRERPRRTQYF.

This chain uses TRBV11-2 with TRBJ2-7, with TRBD2 matching over 7 bases. Germline CDR1 is SGHAT and CDR2 is FQNNGV. The CDR3 length is 16 residues. With V trimmed by 2 bases and J by 5 bases, 12 bases remained unmatched. The chain's CDR3 is CASSLPWGTIAHEQYF. The CDR3 coding sequence is TGTGCCAGCAGCTTACCGTGGGGGACTATAGCGCACGAGCAGTACTTC. Full variable domain (outside the CDR3, taken from reference TRBV11-2 and TRBJ2-7): EAGVAQSPRYKIIEKRQSVAFWCNPISGHATLYWYQQILGQGPKLLIQFQNNGVVDDSQLPKDRFSAERLKGVDSTLKIQPAKLEDSAVYLCASSLPWGTIAHEQYFGPGTRLTVT.

This chain uses TRBV11-2 with TRBJ2-2, with a weak D call TRBD1 (5 bases). CDR1 and CDR2 (germline): SGHAT, FQNNGV. Trimming took off 2 bases at V and 4 bases at J, with 23 bases between the two ends. CDR3 length: 19 residues. CDR3 sequence (DNA): TGTGCCAGCAGCTTACACCCATCCTCAGGGTTCAAGGGCACCGGGGAGCTGTTTTTT. It encodes CASSLHPSSGFKGTGELFF.

This chain connects TRBV12-5 to TRBJ2-5, with a possible D match to TRBD2 (6 bases). The germline V and J ends were trimmed by 1 base and 4 bases, with 13 bases remaining between them. CDR3 length: 15 amino acids. CDR1 is LGHNT and CDR2 is FRNRAP in the germline V gene. The DNA of the CDR3 is TGTGCTAGTGGTTTGGGCGGGATCGGTCTAGAGACCCAGTACTTC. It encodes CASGLGGIGLETQYF.

The chain carries TRBV4-3 and TRBJ1-2, with D possibly matching TRBD1 (5 bases). The CDR3 contains 18 residues. Germline V gene sequence: CDR1 LGHNA, CDR2 YSLEER. Between the trimmed V and J ends, which lost 1 base and 7 bases, there was a span of 25 bases. CDR3 sequence reads: CASSQGGVAGYGVGGYTF. DNA for the CDR3: TGCGCCAGCAGCCAAGGGGGGGTGGCAGGGTACGGGGTCGGTGGCTACACCTTC.

This clone was picked up a small number of times. CDR3 coding DNA: TGCGCCAGCAGCCAAGGTAGACTAGCGGGGGTATACGAGCAGTACTTC. This encodes CASSQGRLAGVYEQYF. This chain uses TRBV4-3 with TRBJ2-7; 12 positions agree with TRBD2. Germline V gene lookup returns CDR1 LGHNA and CDR2 YSLEER. V was pared by 1 base and J by 4 bases, with 5 bases of the junction left unmatched. The CDR3 is 16 residues long.

This chain connects TRBV28 to TRBJ2-7; 10 nucleotides match TRBD2. V trimming: 8 bases; J trimming: 7 bases; junction bases outside the gene matches: 20. CDR1 is MDHEN, CDR2 SYDVKM, per germline. The CDR3 extends over 17 amino acids. The DNA of the CDR3 is TGTGCCAGCCGCGAAGAGGAGCGGGAGGGCCGACGTAGGGAGCAGTACTTC. It encodes CASREEEREGRRREQYF.

DNA for the CDR3: TGTGCCAGCAGCCAACGCCGAGGAGCGGGAGAGGAGACCCAGTACTTC. It yields the protein CASSQRRGAGEETQYF. The chain joins TRBV4-2 to TRBJ2-5, with 8 nucleotides matching TRBD2. V lost 2 bases and J lost 5; bases outside the gene matches: 10. The germline gives CDR1 LGHNA, CDR2 YNFKEQ. This CDR3 is built from 16 residues.

This clone was detected only once. The chain couples TRBV5-6 to TRBJ2-1, with TRBD2 matching over 12 bases. CDR1 and CDR2 from the germline V gene are SGHDT and YYEEEE. The junction had 19 bases not matched to a gene; V was cut back by 0 bases and J by 15 bases. The CDR3 has 18 residues. Here the CDR3 DNA reads TGTGCCAGCAGCTTGGGGAGGTTACCGGGACTAGCGGGCCCACGCCGGTTCTTC. It specifies CASSLGRLPGLAGPRRFF.

This chain uses TRBV7-2 with TRBJ2-5, with 11 bases fitting TRBD2. This CDR3 comprises 15 residues. Germline V gene lookup returns CDR1 SGHTA and CDR2 FQGNSA. V gave up 1 base and J gave up 5 bases; unmatched junction bases: 3. Here the CDR3 DNA reads TGTGCCAGCAGCTTAGAGGCTAGCGGGAGGGAGACCCAGTACTTC. Protein: CASSLEASGRETQYF.

The chain combines TRBV4-3 with TRBJ2-7; TRBD2 agrees at 10 bases. The ends lost 2 bases at V and 1 base at J; junction bases unmatched: 5. Germline values: CDR1 LGHNA, CDR2 YSLEER. The CDR3 length is 16 residues. CDR3 nucleotide sequence: TGCGCCAGCAGCCAAAACTCTAGCGGGAGATCCTACGAGCAGTACTTC. This translates into CASSQNSSGRSYEQYF.

The J gene is TRBJ2-7, the V gene TRBV27; 10 bases align to TRBD2. Germline-derived CDR1 and CDR2 are MNHEY and SMNVEV (reference sequence). The ends lost 3 bases at V and 2 bases at J; junction bases unmatched: 19. This CDR3 contains 20 residues. In DNA, the CDR3 is TGTGCCAGCAGTTTCTACCGCGTGGGGAATCCTAGCGGGAGCACCTACGAGCAGTACTTC. Translating gives CASSFYRVGNPSGSTYEQYF.

As for this clone: The sample contains more than one DNA sequence encoding this CDR3. The V and J genes are TRBV29-1 and TRBJ2-7; 9 positions match TRBD1. Germline V gene data show CDR1 as SQVTM and CDR2 as ANQGSEA. The V and J ends lost 7 bases and 3 bases, in that order; junction bases with no gene match: 4. CDR3 length: 12 amino acids. DNA of the CDR3: TGCAGCGCCAGGACAGGGGACTACGAGCAGTACTTC. Encoded protein: CSARTGDYEQYF.

The rearrangement joins TRBV5-1 to TRBJ2-7, with D maybe TRBD2 (5 bases). V was pared by 0 bases and J by 0 bases, with 13 bases between. This CDR3 has 16 residues. The germline V gene encodes CDR1 SGHRS and CDR2 YFSETQ. The CDR3 nucleotides are TGCGCCAGCAGCTTGGGCTCGGGGTACCTCTCCTACGAGCAGTACTTC. As protein: CASSLGSGYLSYEQYF.

This chain links TRBV10-3 with TRBJ1-1; D may be TRBD1 (5 bases). The CDR3 length is 14 residues. With 3 bases removed from V and 4 bases from J, the gap between germline ends came to 12 bases. Germline loops: CDR1 ENHRY, CDR2 SYGVKD. CDR3 region: CAISDAGGVTEAFF. The CDR3, as DNA: TGTGCCATCAGTGATGCGGGGGGGGTCACTGAAGCTTTCTTT.

The chain recombines TRBV5-5 with TRBJ1-5; TRBD1 agrees at 8 bases. CDR1 is SGHKS, CDR2 YYEKEE, per germline (reference sequence). J gave up 0 bases and V 4 bases, and 12 bases lay outside the gene matches. The CDR3 length is 18 residues. In DNA form, the CDR3 reads TGTGCCAGCAGCCCCGGGACAGGTCCTCTGCATAGCAATCAGCCCCAGCATTTT. This translates into CASSPGTGPLHSNQPQHF. Using reference TRBV5-5 and TRBJ1-5 for the parts outside the CDR3, the full variable domain is DAGVTQSPTHLIKTRGQQVTLRCSPISGHKSVSWYQQVLGQGPQFIFQYYEKEERGRGNFPDRFSARQFPNYSSELNVNALLLGDSALYLCASSPGTGPLHSNQPQHFGDGTRLSIL.

The chain recombines TRBV11-1 with TRBJ1-1, with 9 bases aligning to TRBD1. V trimming: 3 bases; J trimming: 5 bases; junction bases outside the gene matches: 7. The CDR3 loop spans 15 amino acids. Germline lookup yields CDR1 SGHAT and CDR2 FQDESV (reference sequence). CDR3 bases: TGTGCCAGCAGCTTCCGGGACAGGGTCGGGACTGAAGCTTTCTTT. It codes for CASSFRDRVGTEAFF.

The chain recombines TRBV27 with TRBJ1-1; D might be TRBD1 (6 bases). The V end lost 0 bases, the J end lost 1 base, and 9 bases lay between the germline ends. Germline assignment: CDR1 MNHEY and CDR2 SMNVEV (reference sequence). This CDR3 has 15 amino acids. The CDR3 here is CASSLSGGGNTEAFF. The CDR3 DNA sequence: TGTGCCAGCAGTTTATCAGGGGGGGGGAACACTGAAGCTTTCTTT.

This chain connects TRBV14 to TRBJ1-2; D gene unclear. The germline V gene encodes CDR1 SGHDN and CDR2 FVKESK. The germline V and J ends were trimmed by 0 bases and 4 bases, with 15 bases remaining between them. This CDR3 comprises 16 residues. The DNA of the CDR3 is TGTGCCAGCAGCCAAGATCGGAGGGCCCCTAGCTATGGCTACACCTTC. Its protein product is CASSQDRRAPSYGYTF.

The chain couples TRBV18 to TRBJ1-2; 10 positions agree with TRBD1. The junction had 7 bases not matched to a gene; V was cut back by 3 bases and J by 0 bases. The germline CDR1 and CDR2 sequences are KGHSH and LQKENI. The CDR3 runs to 17 residues. DNA for the CDR3: TGTGCCAGCTCACCGACAGGGGGCTACGAAGCTAACTATGGCTACACCTTC. Its translation: CASSPTGGYEANYGYTF.

The chain has TRBV2 and TRBJ2-1; D unclear. V dropped 6 bases and J dropped 5 bases, with 5 bases sitting between them. The CDR3 is made up of 11 amino acids. Germline values: CDR1 SNHLY, CDR2 FYNNEI. CDR3 DNA sequence: TGTGCCAGCAGCCTAGACAATGAGCAGTTCTTC. Translation gives CASSLDNEQFF.

V is TRBV7-9 and J is TRBJ2-3; D is ambiguous. The CDR3 is 14 residues long. V gave up 4 bases and J gave up 5 bases, with 13 bases separating them. Germline CDR1 and CDR2: SEHNR and FQNEAQ (reference sequence). CDR3 sequence (DNA): TGTGCCAGCAGCTGCTACTCCGGTGGAGATACGCAGTATTTT. Its translation: CASSCYSGGDTQYF.